This T cell receptor (beta chain) appears in the sequencing data of a study of cytomegalovirus exposure and HLA in healthy donors. This clone was picked up a small number of times. The PCR made use of 60 Vbeta and 13 Jbeta primers. The repertoire was sequenced with immunoSEQ multiplex PCR; TCRdb's copy has only in-frame clones and lacks some. The sample holds over 75,000 clones, around 9.6% seen once. Samples came from healthy bone marrow donors. Donors were ostensibly healthy at sampling, although undocumented immune exposures were probable. Sequenced material: PBMCs. The TCR sequence derives from a man aged 50 to 59 in good health and CMV-seropositive.

CDR3 loop: CSVDGVGLGGYTF. Here the CDR3 DNA reads TGCAGCGTTGACGGGGTGGGACTGGGAGGCTACACCTTC. The chain combines TRBV29-1 with TRBJ1-2; D perhaps matches TRBD1 (5 bases). Between the trimmed V and J ends, which lost 3 bases and 8 bases, there was a span of 16 bases. This CDR3 contains 13 residues. The germline gives CDR1 SQVTM, CDR2 ANQGSEA.